A selection of T cell receptor beta chains follows, all from one sample in a study of cytomegalovirus exposure and HLA in healthy donors. The table came from immunoSEQ multiplex PCR; TCRdb's copy has only in-frame clones and leaves some out. Of approximately 190,000 clones in the sample, around 82% were seen once. What was sequenced was PBMCs. The receptor source for this set is a woman aged 25 to 45 in good health and CMV-seropositive. Each CDR3 is given with its conserved first and last residue. A D gene is named only where the DNA matches it firmly. Part of the rows lack a size; the others show once, few, many or a class for expanded clones.

d_call: TRBD1
clone_size: few
v_call: TRBV5-5
j_call: TRBJ2-7
cdr3_nt: TGTGCCAGCAGCTCTGACAGGGTGGGGGAGCAGTACTTC
cdr3_aa: CASSSDRVGEQYF

d_call: .
clone_size: .
v_call: TRBV15
j_call: TRBJ2-2
cdr3_nt: TGTGCCACCAGCAGACAGGAGAACACCGGGGAGCTGTTTTTT
cdr3_aa: CATSRQENTGELFF

d_call: TRBD1
clone_size: .
v_call: TRBV6-1
j_call: TRBJ1-6
cdr3_nt: TGTGCCAGCAGTGGACAGGGAGGATCACCCCTCCACTTT
cdr3_aa: CASSGQGGSPLHF

d_call: .
clone_size: .
v_call: TRBV21-1
j_call: TRBJ2-7
cdr3_nt: TGTGCCAGCAGCGGAGACCGGGACAGGCCTACCTACGAGCAGTACTTC
cdr3_aa: CASSGDRDRPTYEQYF

d_call: TRBD1
clone_size: .
v_call: TRBV14
j_call: TRBJ1-1
cdr3_nt: TGTGCCAGCAGCCAACGAACCGGGACAGGGAGGTTTGAAAACACTGAAGCTTTCTTT
cdr3_aa: CASSQRTGTGRFENTEAFF

d_call: TRBD2
clone_size: few
v_call: TRBV2
j_call: TRBJ2-1
cdr3_nt: TGTGCCAGCAGTGAAAGTAGCGGGAGGTTTTACAATGAGCAGTTCTTC
cdr3_aa: CASSESSGRFYNEQFF

d_call: .
clone_size: once
v_call: TRBV30
j_call: TRBJ2-3
cdr3_nt: TGTGCCTGGAGTGTACAGCTTCGTTTAAGGGATACGCAGTATTTT
cdr3_aa: CAWSVQLRLRDTQYF

d_call: TRBD1
clone_size: .
v_call: TRBV11-2
j_call: TRBJ2-1
cdr3_nt: TGTGCCAGCACCCCCGCCGGGACAGGGCTAAATGAGCAGTTCTTC
cdr3_aa: CASTPAGTGLNEQFF

d_call: TRBD2
clone_size: .
v_call: TRBV4-2
j_call: TRBJ2-7
cdr3_nt: TGTGCCAGCAGACCGACTAGCGGGAGCTACGAGCAGTACTTC
cdr3_aa: CASRPTSGSYEQYF

d_call: .
clone_size: few
v_call: TRBV7-4
j_call: TRBJ2-7
cdr3_nt: TGTGCCAGCAGCTTGCAGGCATCCTACGAGCAGTACTTC
cdr3_aa: CASSLQASYEQYF

d_call: .
clone_size: few
v_call: TRBV12-5
j_call: TRBJ2-1
cdr3_nt: TGTGCTAGTGGTCTCAATATAGGGGGTGGGGACAATGAGCAGTTCTTC
cdr3_aa: CASGLNIGGGDNEQFF

d_call: TRBD1
clone_size: .
v_call: TRBV2
j_call: TRBJ1-2
cdr3_nt: TGTGCCAGCGAGGGCAGGGGGCGCGATGGCTACACCTTC
cdr3_aa: CASEGRGRDGYTF

d_call: .
clone_size: .
v_call: TRBV5-5
j_call: TRBJ2-2
cdr3_nt: TGTGCCAGCAGCCTCGGGGTGGGTGCCGGGGAGCTGTTTTTT
cdr3_aa: CASSLGVGAGELFF

d_call: TRBD2
clone_size: .
v_call: TRBV18
j_call: TRBJ2-1
cdr3_nt: TGTGCCAGCTCACGACGGACTAGCGGGAGTTCTGAGAATGAGCAGTTCTTC
cdr3_aa: CASSRRTSGSSENEQFF

d_call: .
clone_size: .
v_call: TRBV7-2
j_call: TRBJ1-1
cdr3_nt: TGTGCCAGCAGCCCTGCCGGTGGTCAGGACACTGAAGCTTTCTTT
cdr3_aa: CASSPAGGQDTEAFF

d_call: .
clone_size: .
v_call: TRBV30
j_call: TRBJ2-7
cdr3_nt: TGTGCGGTCATAGGTAAGGCGGCCTACGAGCAGTACTTC
cdr3_aa: CAVIGKAAYEQYF

d_call: .
clone_size: .
v_call: TRBV5-6
j_call: TRBJ2-4
cdr3_nt: TGTGCCAGCAGCCCGGTAGGGCACAGGGACATTCAGTACTTC
cdr3_aa: CASSPVGHRDIQYF

d_call: .
clone_size: .
v_call: TRBV14
j_call: TRBJ1-2
cdr3_nt: TGTGCCAGCAGTCCATCGCGTCACTATGGCTACACCTTC
cdr3_aa: CASSPSRHYGYTF

d_call: TRBD1
clone_size: .
v_call: TRBV6-6
j_call: TRBJ1-4
cdr3_nt: TGTGCCAGCAGTAACACAGGGGGTGAACATAATGAAAAACTGTTTTTT
cdr3_aa: CASSNTGGEHNEKLFF

d_call: .
clone_size: .
v_call: TRBV6-4
j_call: TRBJ2-1
cdr3_nt: TGTGCCACCGGGAGCTCCTACAATGAGCAGTTCTTC
cdr3_aa: CATGSSYNEQFF

d_call: TRBD1
clone_size: medium-sized
v_call: TRBV7-2
j_call: TRBJ2-1
cdr3_nt: TGTGCCAGCAGGTTAACAGGGGGAGACTACAATGAGCAGTTCTTC
cdr3_aa: CASRLTGGDYNEQFF

d_call: TRBD1
clone_size: .
v_call: TRBV9
j_call: TRBJ1-1
cdr3_nt: TGTGCCAGCAGCGTAGAGGCAGGGGGCTGGGACACTGAAGCTTTCTTT
cdr3_aa: CASSVEAGGWDTEAFF

d_call: .
clone_size: few
v_call: TRBV4-2
j_call: TRBJ2-3
cdr3_nt: TGTGCCAGCAGCCCTCTAACCGGGAGTGTTTCCACAGATACGCAGTATTTT
cdr3_aa: CASSPLTGSVSTDTQYF

d_call: .
clone_size: .
v_call: TRBV11-2
j_call: TRBJ2-7
cdr3_nt: TGTGCCAGCAGCCCCGACAGGTCCCTCGGCGAGCAGTACTTC
cdr3_aa: CASSPDRSLGEQYF

d_call: TRBD1
clone_size: once
v_call: TRBV4-1
j_call: TRBJ1-4
cdr3_nt: TGCGCCAGCAGCCAAGTTCCAGGGGGCTACGGTGAAAAACTGTTTTTT
cdr3_aa: CASSQVPGGYGEKLFF

d_call: .
clone_size: .
v_call: TRBV5-4
j_call: TRBJ2-1
cdr3_nt: TGTGCCAGCAGCGTGGGGTCTGAGTACAATGAGCAGTTCTTC
cdr3_aa: CASSVGSEYNEQFF

d_call: TRBD1
clone_size: .
v_call: TRBV6-5
j_call: TRBJ1-4
cdr3_nt: TGTGCCAGCAGCCTGGGGGACAGGGGGTCGGAAAAACTGTTTTTT
cdr3_aa: CASSLGDRGSEKLFF

d_call: .
clone_size: .
v_call: TRBV30
j_call: TRBJ1-1
cdr3_nt: TGTGCCTGGAGCCCTCGGTCGGGGGGCAGAAACACTGAAGCTTTCTTT
cdr3_aa: CAWSPRSGGRNTEAFF

d_call: .
clone_size: .
v_call: TRBV4-1
j_call: TRBJ2-2
cdr3_nt: TGCGCCAGCTCTTTGGGGGCAGCCCCCCGGGAGCTGTTTTTT
cdr3_aa: CASSLGAAPRELFF

d_call: .
clone_size: .
v_call: TRBV5-4
j_call: TRBJ1-1
cdr3_nt: TGTGCCAGCAGCTTGGAGAGCTCGAACACTGAAGCTTTCTTT
cdr3_aa: CASSLESSNTEAFF

d_call: .
clone_size: .
v_call: TRBV6-6
j_call: TRBJ2-7
cdr3_nt: TGTGCCAGCAGTTACTCGCTAGGATCCTACGAGCAGTACTTC
cdr3_aa: CASSYSLGSYEQYF

d_call: .
clone_size: .
v_call: TRBV6-1
j_call: TRBJ1-1
cdr3_nt: TGTGCCAGCAGGCGGGTGATGAACACTGAAGCTTTCTTT
cdr3_aa: CASRRVMNTEAFF

d_call: TRBD2
clone_size: few
v_call: TRBV4-3
j_call: TRBJ2-3
cdr3_nt: TGCGCCAGCAGCCCGACTAGCGGGAGGTGGGATACGCAGTATTTT
cdr3_aa: CASSPTSGRWDTQYF

d_call: TRBD1
clone_size: few
v_call: TRBV28
j_call: TRBJ1-2
cdr3_nt: TGTGCCAGCAGGCCGGGACAGGGTACTAACTATGGCTACACCTTC
cdr3_aa: CASRPGQGTNYGYTF

d_call: TRBD2
clone_size: .
v_call: TRBV5-1
j_call: TRBJ2-3
cdr3_nt: TGCGCCAGCAGCCGTGACGCGGGGGGCGAGGATACGCAGTATTTT
cdr3_aa: CASSRDAGGEDTQYF

d_call: TRBD2
clone_size: .
v_call: TRBV27
j_call: TRBJ2-2
cdr3_nt: TGTGCCAGCAGTGTAAGCGGGAGGGCCAAGAAGAACACCGGGGAGCTGTTTTTT
cdr3_aa: CASSVSGRAKKNTGELFF

d_call: .
clone_size: .
v_call: TRBV11-2
j_call: TRBJ2-1
cdr3_nt: TGTGCCAGCAGCTTAGTGATGGCAGAGCAGTTCTTC
cdr3_aa: CASSLVMAEQFF

d_call: .
clone_size: .
v_call: TRBV11-2
j_call: TRBJ2-2
cdr3_nt: TGTGCCAGCAGCCCAGGGATAGGTGAAGCCGGGGAGCTGTTTTTT
cdr3_aa: CASSPGIGEAGELFF

d_call: TRBD2
clone_size: .
v_call: TRBV10-3
j_call: TRBJ2-1
cdr3_nt: TGTGCCATCAGTACCGGGACTAGCGGGGGGAGCGATGAGCAGTTCTTC
cdr3_aa: CAISTGTSGGSDEQFF

d_call: TRBD1
clone_size: .
v_call: TRBV18
j_call: TRBJ1-2
cdr3_nt: TGTGCCAGCTCACCTGGACAGGGGACCGGCTACACCTTC
cdr3_aa: CASSPGQGTGYTF

d_call: .
clone_size: .
v_call: TRBV18
j_call: TRBJ2-3
cdr3_nt: TGTGCCAGCTCACCACCAGCGTGGGGGCCTGCAGATACGCAGTATTTT
cdr3_aa: CASSPPAWGPADTQYF

d_call: TRBD1
clone_size: .
v_call: TRBV7-9
j_call: TRBJ2-6
cdr3_nt: TGTGCCAGCAGTAACCAGGGGGTTGGGGCCAACGTCCTGACTTTC
cdr3_aa: CASSNQGVGANVLTF

d_call: .
clone_size: .
v_call: TRBV19
j_call: TRBJ2-7
cdr3_nt: TGTGCCAGTAGTATGGGCAGTGGGCCCACCTACGAGCAGTACTTC
cdr3_aa: CASSMGSGPTYEQYF

d_call: TRBD2
clone_size: .
v_call: TRBV7-2
j_call: TRBJ2-7
cdr3_nt: TGTGCCAGCAGTACTAGCGGAGCATCATACGAGCAGTACTTC
cdr3_aa: CASSTSGASYEQYF

d_call: TRBD2
clone_size: .
v_call: TRBV7-2
j_call: TRBJ2-7
cdr3_nt: TGTGCCAGCAGCTCGGTTGGACTAGCGGGAGGGCCCGGCTACGAGCAGTACTTC
cdr3_aa: CASSSVGLAGGPGYEQYF

d_call: TRBD2
clone_size: few
v_call: TRBV5-1
j_call: TRBJ2-1
cdr3_nt: TGCGCCAGCAGGTCGACGGGGGGGGTCAATGAGCAGTTCTTC
cdr3_aa: CASRSTGGVNEQFF